What follows are 30 T cell receptor beta chains derived from one specimen sequenced in a study of somatic mutations in cytotoxic T cells in rheumatoid arthritis. The table came from immunoSEQ multiplex PCR; TCRdb's copy has only in-frame clones and leaves some out. The profile shows several thousand clones, 60% to 80% of them singletons. Sequenced: CD8+ T cells sorted from blood. These receptors originate from an adult with rheumatoid arthritis.

The chain has TRBV30 and TRBJ2-3; D not certain. V was pared by 0 bases and J by 0 bases, with 16 bases between. CDR1 and CDR2 (germline): GTSNPN, SVGIG (reference sequence). The CDR3 totals 17 residues. The CDR3 DNA follows: TGTGCCTGGAGTGTACGATTACCGGGCCCGAGCACAGATACGCAGTATTTT. Encoded protein: CAWSVRLPGPSTDTQYF.

The genes are TRBV18 and TRBJ2-1; TRBD2 matches at 13 bases. V lost 0 bases to trimming and J lost 9 bases; unmatched junction nucleotides: 11. The V gene's germline CDR1 is KGHSH and CDR2 LQKENI. The CDR3 loop spans 18 amino acids. CDR3 DNA sequence: TGTGCCAGCTCACCACCGAGGATAGGGACTAGCGGGAAAACTGAGCAGTTCTTC. Its protein product is CASSPPRIGTSGKTEQFF.

V usage is TRBV6-6 and J usage is TRBJ1-6, with TRBD1 identical over 11 bases. The CDR3 is made up of 14 amino acids. Losses at the gene ends were 6 bases for V and 9 bases for J; bases not matched to a gene: 4. Per the germline V gene, CDR1 is MNHNY and CDR2 is SVGAGI (reference sequence). The DNA of the CDR3 is TGTGCCAGCAGCCCCGGGACAGGGGGTTCACCCCTCCACTTT. It codes for CASSPGTGGSPLHF.

This sequence joins TRBV28 and TRBJ1-1; 7 bases map to TRBD1. V shed 5 bases and J 6 bases; nucleotides not matched to a gene: 6. The CDR3 runs 13 residues. CDR1 is MDHEN and CDR2 is SYDVKM in the germline V gene. The CDR3 here is CASSLGTAAEAFF. CDR3 nucleotides: TGTGCCAGCAGTCTGGGGACAGCCGCTGAAGCTTTCTTT. Using reference TRBV28 and TRBJ1-1 for the parts outside the CDR3, the full variable domain is DVKVTQSSRYLVKRTGEKVFLECVQDMDHENMFWYRQDPGLGLRLIYFSYDVKMKEKGDIPEGYSVSREKKERFSLILESASTNQTSMYLCASSLGTAAEAFFGQGTRLTVV.

The chain joins TRBV28 to TRBJ2-7; D may be TRBD1 (6 bases). CDR1 and CDR2 from the germline V gene are MDHEN and SYDVKM. The CDR3 covers 13 residues. V was shortened by 1 base and J by 4 bases, with 8 bases between the two germline ends. CDR3 sequence reads: CASSLLGGYEQYF. CDR3 coding DNA: TGTGCCAGCAGTTTATTAGGGGGTTACGAGCAGTACTTC. The full variable domain, rest sourced from reference TRBV28 and TRBJ2-7, is DVKVTQSSRYLVKRTGEKVFLECVQDMDHENMFWYRQDPGLGLRLIYFSYDVKMKEKGDIPEGYSVSREKKERFSLILESASTNQTSMYLCASSLLGGYEQYFGPGTRLTVT.

This chain links TRBV28 with TRBJ2-1, with D perhaps matching TRBD1 or TRBD2 (6 bases each). There are 12 residues in the CDR3. V was cut by 6 bases and J by 10 bases, with 13 bases left in between. Germline values: CDR1 MDHEN, CDR2 SYDVKM. The CDR3 DNA reads TGTGCCAGCAGCCTTTTAGGGGGGGAGCAGTTCTTC. It codes for CASSLLGGEQFF. Complete variable domain (other parts from reference TRBV28 and TRBJ2-1): DVKVTQSSRYLVKRTGEKVFLECVQDMDHENMFWYRQDPGLGLRLIYFSYDVKMKEKGDIPEGYSVSREKKERFSLILESASTNQTSMYLCASSLLGGEQFFGPGTRLTVL.

V gene TRBV28 combines with J gene TRBJ1-6; D call uncertain. Germline V lookup: CDR1 MDHEN, CDR2 SYDVKM. The CDR3 is 16 amino acids. The germline V and J ends were trimmed by 5 bases and 2 bases, with 13 bases remaining between them. CDR3 in DNA: TGTGCCAGCAGTCGCAATCCGGTAACCTATAATTCACCCCTCCACTTT. This codes for CASSRNPVTYNSPLHF.

The V gene is TRBV7-9, the J gene TRBJ2-3; 8 bases agree with TRBD2. Trimming took 5 bases from V and 4 from J; bases not matched to a gene: 14. Germline V gives CDR1 SEHNR, CDR2 FQNEAQ (reference sequence). There are 17 residues in the CDR3. As DNA, the CDR3 is TGTGCCAGCAGCCCCCCCGGGACTAGTCTGTGGGCAGATACGCAGTATTTT. Its translation: CASSPPGTSLWADTQYF.

The chain joins TRBV15 to TRBJ1-3; 7 bases are a match to TRBD1. This CDR3 spans 15 amino acids. J gave up 2 bases and V 6 bases, and 7 bases lay outside the gene matches. Germline CDR1 and CDR2: LNHNV and YYDKDF (reference sequence). The CDR3 loop is CATSLGQGAGNTIYF. The DNA of the CDR3 is TGTGCCACCAGTCTGGGCCAGGGGGCTGGAAACACCATATATTTT.

The chain combines TRBV5-1 with TRBJ2-5, with D maybe TRBD2 (6 bases). Deletions cut 1 base from V and 3 bases from J, with 10 bases between. Germline V gene lookup returns CDR1 SGHRS and CDR2 YFSETQ. This CDR3 has 14 amino acids. The CDR3 sequence: CASSLTTSKETQYF. For the CDR3, the DNA is TGCGCCAGCAGCTTGACGACTAGTAAAGAGACCCAGTACTTC.

V and J are TRBV19 and TRBJ2-3, with D possibly matching TRBD1 (5 bases). V was shortened by 1 base and J by 3 bases, with 11 bases between the two germline ends. CDR1 and CDR2 (germline): LNHDA, SQIVND (reference sequence). This CDR3 region has 15 residues. CDR3 DNA: TGTGCCAGTAGTATAGGCCTAGGGGCGACAGATACGCAGTATTTT. It yields the protein CASSIGLGATDTQYF.

This clone has just a few counts. Additional DNA sequences in this sample encode the identical CDR3. V and J are TRBV7-9 and TRBJ2-1; 15 nucleotides line up with TRBD2. The length of the CDR3 is 17 residues. The trim removed 4 bases at V and 0 bases at J, leaving 1 base unmatched. Per germline, CDR1 SEHNR and CDR2 FQNEAQ (reference sequence). The CDR3 coding sequence is TGTGCCAGCAGCTCGGGACTAGCGGGGGGCTCCTACAATGAGCAGTTCTTC. The encoded protein is CASSSGLAGGSYNEQFF. The entire variable domain, with the rest obtained from reference TRBV7-9 and TRBJ2-1, is as follows: DTGVSQNPRHKITKRGQNVTFRCDPISEHNRLYWYRQTLGQGPEFLTYFQNEAQLEKSRLLSDRFSAERPKGSFSTLEIQRTEQGDSAMYLCASSSGLAGGSYNEQFFGPGTRLTVL.

The V gene is TRBV9, the J gene TRBJ2-1; 7 nucleotides match TRBD2. This CDR3 is 14 amino acids long. V was clipped by 2 bases and J by 9 bases; unmatched bases: 8. Germline V gene data show CDR1 as SGDLS and CDR2 as YYNGEE. CDR3 sequence reads: CASSVGGSSGEQFF. CDR3 DNA sequence: TGTGCCAGCAGCGTTGGCGGGAGTAGTGGTGAGCAGTTCTTC.

The rearrangement links TRBV4-1 to TRBJ2-3; unclear D gene. Trimming took 1 base from V and 0 from J, leaving 8 bases between them. Germline-derived CDR1 and CDR2 are MGHRA and YSYEKL. This CDR3 is 15 amino acids long. CDR3 sequence (DNA): TGCGCCAGCAGCCAAGGTTGGGGAAGCACAGATACGCAGTATTTT. Its translation: CASSQGWGSTDTQYF.

This sequence joins TRBV7-2 and TRBJ2-7; D perhaps matches TRBD2 (6 bases). Germline V gene lookup returns CDR1 SGHTA and CDR2 FQGNSA. The V gene lost 4 bases and the J gene lost 6 bases, with 16 bases spanning the gap. This CDR3 has 14 residues. The CDR3 loop reads CASSWAGGGSEQYF. In DNA, the CDR3 is TGTGCCAGCAGCTGGGCGGGTGGAGGGAGCGAGCAGTACTTC.

This chain links TRBV11-2 with TRBJ2-5, with D tentatively TRBD2 (6 bases). V was clipped by 0 bases and J by 11 bases, with 19 bases between them. CDR1 is SGHAT and CDR2 is FQNNGV in the germline V gene. This CDR3 has 15 residues. CDR3 region: CASSLDRGITTEQYF. The CDR3 DNA reads as TGTGCCAGCAGCTTAGATCGGGGGATTACGACGGAGCAGTACTTC.

There are a few counts of this clone. V and J are TRBV28 and TRBJ2-7; D is possibly TRBD2 (5 bases). The germline CDR1 and CDR2 sequences are MDHEN and SYDVKM. This CDR3 has 12 residues. Trimming took off 11 bases at V and 0 bases at J, with 11 bases between the two ends. CDR3 in amino acids: CAVEGPSYEQYF. CDR3 sequence (DNA): TGTGCCGTAGAGGGTCCCTCCTACGAGCAGTACTTC.

This clone has only a few counts. The J gene is TRBJ2-6, the V gene TRBV9; TRBD1 agrees at 7 bases. Losses at the gene ends were 3 bases for V and 1 base for J; bases not matched to a gene: 16. The CDR3 is made up of 20 amino acids. Looked up from germline, CDR1 is SGDLS and CDR2 is YYNGEE. The CDR3 region has the DNA TGTGCCAGCAGCGCGCCTCCGGGACAGTCGGTATGGTCTGGGGCCAACGTCCTGACTTTC. Translating gives CASSAPPGQSVWSGANVLTF.

V and J are TRBV6-5 and TRBJ2-1, with a tentative D call TRBD2 (5 bases). The V gene's germline CDR1 is MNHEY and CDR2 SVGAGI. Between the trimmed V and J ends, which lost 2 bases and 6 bases, there was a span of 11 bases. CDR3 length: 14 amino acids. The CDR3 nucleotides read TGTGCCAGCAGTTACCCTCTAGCCCCCAATGAGCAGTTCTTC. This sequence encodes CASSYPLAPNEQFF.

This clone came up once. This chain links TRBV28 with TRBJ1-4; D is ambiguous. V gave up 5 bases and J gave up 8 bases, with 18 bases separating them. In germline, CDR1 is MDHEN, CDR2 SYDVKM. This CDR3 is built from 15 residues. The CDR3 coding sequence is TGTGCCAGCAGTCCCCCCGACCGATTGGGCGAAAAACTGTTTTTT. The encoded protein is CASSPPDRLGEKLFF.

This clone was seen once. The chain recombines TRBV13 with TRBJ2-1, with D possibly called TRBD1 or TRBD2 (5 bases each). Germline assignment: CDR1 PRHDT and CDR2 FYEKMQ (reference sequence). Trimming took 5 bases from V and 7 from J, leaving 21 bases between them. The length of the CDR3 is 16 residues. CDR3 loop: CASSPPGWGFGNEQFF. Here the CDR3 DNA reads TGTGCCAGCAGCCCACCGGGGTGGGGGTTTGGAAATGAGCAGTTCTTC.

This clone was seen just once. V gene TRBV6-4 combines with J gene TRBJ1-4; 8 bases agree with TRBD1. Trimming cost V 2 bases and J 8 bases; bases outside gene matches: 10. This CDR3 contains 16 residues. The germline gives CDR1 MRHNA, CDR2 SNTAGT. The CDR3 DNA reads as TGTGCCAGCAGTGACGAACGGACAGGGACGGGGGAAAAACTGTTTTTT. Translation: CASSDERTGTGEKLFF.

This clone was seen a single time. CDR3 nucleotide sequence: TGCGCCAGCAGCCACGGCAGGGGGTCAATACCCATGGAGCAGTACTTC. Encoded protein: CASSHGRGSIPMEQYF. The V and J genes are TRBV4-3 and TRBJ2-7; 7 positions agree with TRBD1. Germline CDR1 reads LGHNA; CDR2 reads YSLEER. This CDR3 spans 16 amino acids. The junction had 15 bases not matched to a gene; V was cut back by 3 bases and J by 7 bases.

This clone was detected a few times. V gene TRBV10-3 combines with J gene TRBJ1-6, with TRBD1 matching 9 bases. Germline V gives CDR1 ENHRY, CDR2 SYGVKD. This CDR3 contains 15 residues. Unmatched junction bases numbered 4, after V lost 0 bases and J lost 10 bases. The CDR3 is CAISESTGGESPLHF. CDR3 coding DNA: TGTGCCATCAGTGAGTCTACAGGGGGCGAGTCACCCCTCCACTTT.

V and J are TRBV28 and TRBJ2-2, with D tentatively TRBD1 (5 bases). This CDR3 is built from 10 residues. Germline loops: CDR1 MDHEN, CDR2 SYDVKM. V was trimmed by 8 bases and J by 8 bases, leaving 6 bases between them. The CDR3 loop reads CASGAGELFF. In nucleotides, the CDR3 is TGTGCCAGCGGGGCGGGGGAGCTGTTTTTT. The full variable domain, its missing parts supplied by reference TRBV28 and TRBJ2-2, is DVKVTQSSRYLVKRTGEKVFLECVQDMDHENMFWYRQDPGLGLRLIYFSYDVKMKEKGDIPEGYSVSREKKERFSLILESASTNQTSMYLCASGAGELFFGEGSRLTVL.

The rearrangement uses TRBV27 and TRBJ2-3, with 8 bases fitting TRBD2. V was clipped by 6 bases and J by 4 bases; unmatched bases: 9. The CDR3 has 15 residues. The germline CDR1 and CDR2 sequences are MNHEY and SMNVEV (reference sequence). The chain's CDR3 is CASSLGGLGADTQYF. The CDR3 DNA follows: TGTGCCAGCAGCCTAGGGGGACTAGGCGCAGATACGCAGTATTTT.

The chain is built from TRBV21-1 and TRBJ2-1; the table assigns TRBD2, which was not confirmed against the DNA. TRBV21-1 is classified as a pseudogene. There are 21 residues in the CDR3. In nucleotides, the CDR3 is TGTGCCAGCAGCAAAGAACCCCCTAGCGGGAGGTCCGAAAGCTCCTACAATGAGCAGTTCTTC. Amino acids: CASSKEPPSGRSESSYNEQFF.

The chain couples TRBV27 to TRBJ2-1; no firm D call. CDR3 size: 13 residues. From germline, CDR1 is MNHEY and CDR2 SMNVEV (reference sequence). The ends were cut back, 2 bases at V and 4 bases at J, with 6 bases in the middle. The chain's CDR3 is CASSLQLYNEQFF. CDR3 DNA sequence: TGTGCCAGCAGTTTACAGCTATACAATGAGCAGTTCTTC.

The DNA of the CDR3 is TGTGCCAGCACCTCCCGGGGGCGGGAAGATACGCAGTATTTT. Its translation is CASTSRGREDTQYF. The chain has TRBV7-9 and TRBJ2-3; possibly TRBD1 or TRBD2 for D (6 bases each). The germline V gene encodes CDR1 SEHNR and CDR2 FQNEAQ (reference sequence). V lost 7 bases, J lost 5 bases, and 16 bases lay in between. The CDR3 runs to 14 residues.

This sequence joins TRBV28 and TRBJ2-1; D is perhaps TRBD2 (6 bases). The CDR3 has 15 residues. The germline V gene encodes CDR1 MDHEN and CDR2 SYDVKM. V lost 4 bases to trimming and J lost 1 base, with 11 bases between them. The CDR3 protein is CASSWDGGSYNEQFF. CDR3 nucleotide sequence: TGTGCCAGCAGTTGGGACGGAGGGTCCTACAATGAGCAGTTCTTC.